This TCR beta chain was captured by sequencing in a study of identical twins. Study outcomes and limitations: Insertions ran lower in abundant cord blood beta clonotypes, though not in memory repertoires. Twin sharing of out-of-frame TCR alpha was underestimated by models in monozygotic pairs.

A universal primer binding site was introduced by template switching. The final cDNA contained unique molecular identifiers. MiXCR, run by TCRdb on the 5' RACE reads, gives a single entry per CDR3 protein. Here the sample spans a few hundred thousand distinct CDR3 sequences, around 9.7% being singletons. For this clonotype: Its antigen remains unidentified.

CDR1 SNHLY and CDR2 FYNNEI come from the germline V gene. The germline V and J ends were trimmed by 2 bases and 8 bases, with 12 bases remaining between them. The CDR3 contains 13 residues. The receptor was derived from a woman between 45 and 60 years old in good health. The chain links TRBV2 to TRBJ1-2; no firm D call. The sample taken for sequencing was naive T cells sorted from blood. The CDR3 DNA reads as TGTGCCAGCAGTGAATCTCGGGCCCCCGGCTACACCTTC. Amino acid sequence: CASSESRAPGYTF.